These 21 T cell receptor beta chains came from one sample sequenced in a study of T cell repertoires in cytomegalovirus infection. TCRdb recomputed calls from the reads with MiXCR, one row per CDR3 protein. The table shows some 940,000 distinct CDR3 sequences, with roughly 30% occurring only once. The antigens of these receptors remain unknown. The material sequenced was cultured CD8+ T cells from PBMCs, taken from culture after CMV antigen stimulation. The origin of the receptors is a human donor in good health (CMV status not recorded). Some clones in this sample may be carry-over from other donors' samples.

As for this clonotype: This may arise from a read error, as a much more abundant clone is one base away. This chain uses TRBV12-3 or TRBV12-4 with TRBJ1-3; the match to TRBD1 covers 8 bases. The CDR3 is 18 amino acids. V trimming: 10 bases; J trimming: 0 bases; junction bases outside the gene matches: 17. The CDR3 region is CANTCRQGAYISGNTIYF. CDR3 nucleotides: TGTGCCAACACCTGTCGCCAGGGGGCCTACATCTCTGGAAACACCATATATTTT.

This chain links TRBV7-9 with TRBJ2-5, with 8 bases that match TRBD2. Trimming cost V 5 bases and J 3 bases; bases outside gene matches: 5. CDR1 SEHNR and CDR2 FQNEAQ come from the germline V gene (reference sequence). The CDR3 extends over 14 amino acids. CDR3 sequence: CASSPRTSKETQYF. The CDR3 nucleotides read TGTGCCAGCAGCCCTCGGACTAGCAAAGAGACCCAGTACTTC. Using reference TRBV7-9 and TRBJ2-5 for the parts outside the CDR3, the full variable domain is DTGVSQNPRHKITKRGQNVTFRCDPISEHNRLYWYRQTLGQGPEFLTYFQNEAQLEKSRLLSDRFSAERPKGSFSTLEIQRTEQGDSAMYLCASSPRTSKETQYFGPGTRLLVL.

J is TRBJ2-2 and V is TRBV5-5; no reliable D call. V was shortened by 0 bases and J by 6 bases, with 6 bases between the two germline ends. Looked up from germline, CDR1 is SGHKS and CDR2 is YYEKEE (reference sequence). The CDR3 is 13 residues long. CDR3 loop: CASSLVGPGELFF. In DNA, the CDR3 is TGTGCCAGCAGCTTGGTGGGCCCCGGGGAGCTGTTTTTT.

This clonotype was detected only a few times. V usage is TRBV27 and J usage is TRBJ2-7; 8 bases map to TRBD1. The J segment lost 3 bases and the V segment lost 5 bases, leaving 3 bases of the junction unmatched. CDR1 is MNHEY and CDR2 is SMNVEV in the germline V gene (reference sequence). This CDR3 contains 13 residues. CDR3 in amino acids: CASSKGQGYEQYV. DNA for the CDR3: TGTGCCAGCAGTAAAGGACAGGGCTACGAGCAGTACGTC.

The J gene is TRBJ2-5, the V gene TRBV28, with D hard to call. V shed 6 bases and J shed 0 bases, with 20 bases lying between them. Per germline, CDR1 MDHEN and CDR2 SYDVKM. The CDR3 loop spans 17 amino acids. The CDR3 DNA is TGTGCCAGCAGCTATCCCACGAGAAGAACGTACCAAGAGACCCAGTACTTC. Translated, it gives CASSYPTRRTYQETQYF.

This clonotype was seen many times. The chain recombines TRBV12-3 or TRBV12-4 with TRBJ2-1, with 7 bases identical to TRBD2. Losses at the gene ends were 5 bases for V and 9 bases for J; bases not matched to a gene: 16. This CDR3 has 16 amino acids. CDR3 loop: CASSLGLDGENGEQFF. The CDR3 DNA is TGTGCCAGCAGTCTTGGACTAGACGGGGAAAATGGTGAGCAGTTCTTC.

The chain combines TRBV5-3 with TRBJ2-2; the D is unclear. TRBV5-3 counts as an open reading frame of uncertain function. Trimming took off 8 bases at V and 6 bases at J, with 17 bases between the two ends. The CDR3 extends over 14 amino acids. Here the CDR3 DNA reads TGTGCCAGCAGCCCTTGGCTGACTGCCGGGGAGCTGTTTTTT. This translates into CASSPWLTAGELFF.

This clonotype has more than one count but fewer than ten. The V and J genes are TRBV27 and TRBJ1-2; 7 positions agree with TRBD1. J lost 8 bases, V lost 8 bases, and 11 bases had no gene match. Germline-derived CDR1 and CDR2 are MNHEY and SMNVEV (reference sequence). The CDR3 is made up of 13 amino acids. CDR3 sequence: CASGLEGAKGYTF. The CDR3 DNA reads TGTGCCAGCGGACTTGAGGGGGCGAAGGGCTACACCTTC.

J is TRBJ2-7 and V is TRBV6-5; D gene unclear. The V end lost 4 bases, the J end lost 0 bases, and 13 bases lay between the germline ends. CDR3 size: 15 residues. Germline V gene data show CDR1 as MNHEY and CDR2 as SVGAGI. The CDR3 sequence: CASSSTGRHSYEQYV. In nucleotides, the CDR3 is TGTGCCAGCAGTTCCACCGGACGGCACTCCTACGAGCAGTACGTC.

Only a few counts were recorded for this clonotype. The chain carries TRBV10-3 and TRBJ2-7, with D tentatively TRBD2 (7 bases). The CDR3 length is 13 residues. V was clipped by 4 bases and J by 4 bases, with 11 bases between them. CDR1 and CDR2 (germline): ENHRY, SYGVKD. In DNA form, the CDR3 reads TGTGCCATCAGTGCGGGGGGCCTTTACGAGCAGTACGTC. It yields the protein CAISAGGLYEQYV.

Only a few counts were recorded for this clonotype. The chain is built from TRBV12-5 and TRBJ2-3; D call uncertain. Deletions cut 0 bases from V and 0 bases from J, with 10 bases between. The CDR3 has 16 amino acids. Germline lookup yields CDR1 LGHNT and CDR2 FRNRAP. The DNA for the CDR3 is TGTGCTAGTGGTTTGGTACCCGAATCCAGCACAGATACGCAGTATTTT. Protein product: CASGLVPESSTDTQYF.

This clonotype was detected a few times. The CDR3 protein is CASSSWEQPYNEQFF. CDR3 bases: TGTGCCAGTAGTTCCTGGGAACAGCCCTACAATGAGCAGTTCTTC. The chain joins TRBV19 to TRBJ2-1, with D unclear. V dropped 5 bases and J dropped 2 bases, with 13 bases sitting between them. The germline CDR1 and CDR2 sequences are LNHDA and SQIVND (reference sequence). This CDR3 comprises 15 residues.

On this clonotype: An end of the junction does not agree with germline; a read error may underlie this. The chain has TRBV7-8 and TRBJ1-1; D is unresolved. Germline assignment: CDR1 SGHVS and CDR2 FQNEAQ. This CDR3 contains 12 residues. The CDR3: CANSLSDGGAFF. CDR3 coding DNA: TGTGCCAACAGCTTATCCGACGGAGGAGCTTTCTTT.

The chain uses TRBV12-3 or TRBV12-4 and TRBJ1-5; D ambiguous. The CDR3 totals 13 residues. V shed 6 bases and J shed 9 bases, with 15 bases lying between them. CDR3 sequence: CASSRTRNGPQHF. CDR3 nucleotide sequence: TGTGCCAGCAGCCGAACCCGCAACGGGCCCCAGCATTTT.

The rearrangement links TRBV29-1 to TRBJ2-1; 7 positions agree with TRBD1. The CDR3 runs 12 residues. Germline trimming cut 7 bases from V and 9 bases from J; bases unmatched to any gene: 9. From germline, CDR1 is SQVTM and CDR2 ANQGSEA. CDR3 bases: TGCAGCGCCGACAGGGAAGGGGTTGAGCAGTTCTTC. This gives the protein CSADREGVEQFF.

This chain connects TRBV10-3 to TRBJ2-1; D is possibly TRBD1 or TRBD2 (5 bases each). The CDR3 loop spans 15 amino acids. V was clipped by 1 base and J by 1 base, with 8 bases between them. The germline V gene has CDR1 ENHRY and CDR2 SYGVKD. CDR3: CAISELRGSYNEQFF. CDR3 DNA sequence: TGTGCCATCAGTGAGTTGAGGGGTTCCTACAATGAGCAGTTCTTC.

This chain joins TRBV2 and TRBJ2-5; TRBD1 might be the D (6 bases). CDR3 length: 14 amino acids. Germline V gene lookup returns CDR1 SNHLY and CDR2 FYNNEI. V was clipped by 7 bases and J by 3 bases, with 15 bases between them. The CDR3 here is CASTGQQVEETQYF. Here the CDR3 DNA reads TGTGCCAGCACGGGACAACAAGTTGAAGAGACCCAGTACTTC.

The sample holds many counts of this clonotype. V usage is TRBV6-2 or TRBV6-3 and J usage is TRBJ2-1; D gene unclear. The CDR3 totals 12 residues. Germline lookup yields CDR1 MNHEY and CDR2 SVGEGT. Trimming removed 2 bases from V and 5 bases from J, with 4 bases in between. In DNA form, the CDR3 reads TGTGCCAGCAGTTACGGGAACAATGAGCAGTTCTTC. This codes for CASSYGNNEQFF.

The rearrangement uses TRBV4-1 and TRBJ2-7, with D uncertain. Trimming shortened V by 3 bases and J by 2 bases, and 14 bases separated the two germline ends. CDR3 length equals 15 residues. In germline, CDR1 is MGHRA, CDR2 YSYEKL. The CDR3 reads CASSHTLGEAYEQYV. The DNA of the CDR3 is TGCGCCAGCAGCCACACCCTGGGCGAAGCCTACGAGCAGTACGTC.

This clonotype was counted a few times. V usage is TRBV29-1 and J usage is TRBJ1-1; the D gene is possibly TRBD1 (5 bases). CDR1 SQVTM and CDR2 ANQGSEA come from the germline V gene. The CDR3 totals 11 residues. Trimming removed 2 bases from V and 10 bases from J, with 11 bases in between. CDR3 DNA: TGCAGCGTTGAAAAGACAGATCTAGCTTTCTTT. It is translated as CSVEKTDLAFF.

This clonotype was seen only a few times. The chain links TRBV4-2 to TRBJ2-7; no definite D call. The CDR3 runs 15 residues. The V gene's germline CDR1 is LGHNA and CDR2 YNFKEQ. The V end was cut by 0 bases, the J end by 2 bases, with 11 bases between. The CDR3 protein is CASSQDLYSTYEQYF. CDR3 DNA sequence: TGTGCCAGCAGCCAAGATCTATACAGTACCTACGAGCAGTACTTC.